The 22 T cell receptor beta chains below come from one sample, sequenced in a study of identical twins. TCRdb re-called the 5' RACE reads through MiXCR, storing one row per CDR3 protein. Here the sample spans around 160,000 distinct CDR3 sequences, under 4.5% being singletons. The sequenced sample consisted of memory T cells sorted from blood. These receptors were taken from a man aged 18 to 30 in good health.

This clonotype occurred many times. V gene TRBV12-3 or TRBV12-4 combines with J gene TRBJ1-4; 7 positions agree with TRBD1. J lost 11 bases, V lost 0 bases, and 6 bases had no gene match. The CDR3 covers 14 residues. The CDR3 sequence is CASSLASTGFKLFF. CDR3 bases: TGTGCCAGCAGTTTAGCCTCGACAGGGTTCAAACTGTTTTTT.

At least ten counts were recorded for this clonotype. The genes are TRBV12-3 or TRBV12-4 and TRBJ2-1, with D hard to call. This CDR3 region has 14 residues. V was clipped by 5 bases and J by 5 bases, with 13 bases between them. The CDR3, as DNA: TGTGCCAGCAGTGCTACCGGAGCCGACAATGAGCAGTTCTTC. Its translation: CASSATGADNEQFF.

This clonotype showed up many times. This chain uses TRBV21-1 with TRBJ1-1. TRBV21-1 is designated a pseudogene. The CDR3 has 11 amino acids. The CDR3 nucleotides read TGTGCCAGCAGCAAGCACACTGAAGCTTTCTTT. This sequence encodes CASSKHTEAFF.

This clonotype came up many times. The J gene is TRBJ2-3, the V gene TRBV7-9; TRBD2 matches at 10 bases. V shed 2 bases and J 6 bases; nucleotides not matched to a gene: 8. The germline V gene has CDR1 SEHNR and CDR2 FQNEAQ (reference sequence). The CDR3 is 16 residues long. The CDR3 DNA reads TGTGCCAGCAGCTTATCACTAGCGGGGAATGCGGATACGCAGTATTTT. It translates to CASSLSLAGNADTQYF.

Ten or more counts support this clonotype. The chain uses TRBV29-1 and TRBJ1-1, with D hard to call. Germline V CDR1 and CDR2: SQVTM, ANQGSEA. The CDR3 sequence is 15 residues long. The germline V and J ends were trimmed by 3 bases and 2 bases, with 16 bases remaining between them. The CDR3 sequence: CSVDFLSQKNTEAFF. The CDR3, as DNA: TGCAGCGTTGATTTCTTGAGCCAGAAAAACACTGAAGCTTTCTTT.

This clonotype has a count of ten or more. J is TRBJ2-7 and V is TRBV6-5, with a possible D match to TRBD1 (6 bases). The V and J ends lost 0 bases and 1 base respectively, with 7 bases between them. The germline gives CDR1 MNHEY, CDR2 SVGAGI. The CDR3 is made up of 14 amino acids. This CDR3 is CASSYSRGSYEQYF. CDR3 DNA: TGTGCCAGCAGTTACTCGAGGGGGTCCTACGAGCAGTACTTC.

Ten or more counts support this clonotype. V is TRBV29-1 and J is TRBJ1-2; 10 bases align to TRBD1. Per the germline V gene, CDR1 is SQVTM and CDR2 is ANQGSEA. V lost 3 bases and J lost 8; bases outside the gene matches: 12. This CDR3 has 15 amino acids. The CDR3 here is CSVDLGQGGPAGYTF. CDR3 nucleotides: TGCAGCGTTGACTTAGGACAGGGGGGACCGGCGGGCTACACCTTC.

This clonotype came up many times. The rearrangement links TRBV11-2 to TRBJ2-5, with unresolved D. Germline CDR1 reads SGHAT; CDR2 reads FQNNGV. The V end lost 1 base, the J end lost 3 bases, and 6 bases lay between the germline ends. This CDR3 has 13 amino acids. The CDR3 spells CASSLGQKETQYF. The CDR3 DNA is TGTGCCAGCAGCTTAGGCCAGAAAGAGACCCAGTACTTC.

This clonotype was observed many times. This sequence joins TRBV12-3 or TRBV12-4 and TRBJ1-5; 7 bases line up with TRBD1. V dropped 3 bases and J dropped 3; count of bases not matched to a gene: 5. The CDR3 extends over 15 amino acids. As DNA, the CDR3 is TGTGCCAGCAGTTTTTCTGACAGGGCCAATCAGCCCCAGCATTTT. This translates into CASSFSDRANQPQHF.

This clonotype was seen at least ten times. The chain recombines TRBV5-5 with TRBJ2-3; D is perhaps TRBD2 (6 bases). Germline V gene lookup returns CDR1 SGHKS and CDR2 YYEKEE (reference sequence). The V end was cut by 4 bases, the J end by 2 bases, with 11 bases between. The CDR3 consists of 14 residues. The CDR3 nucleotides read TGTGCCAGCAGCGAGGGACTCTACACAGATACGCAGTATTTT. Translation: CASSEGLYTDTQYF.

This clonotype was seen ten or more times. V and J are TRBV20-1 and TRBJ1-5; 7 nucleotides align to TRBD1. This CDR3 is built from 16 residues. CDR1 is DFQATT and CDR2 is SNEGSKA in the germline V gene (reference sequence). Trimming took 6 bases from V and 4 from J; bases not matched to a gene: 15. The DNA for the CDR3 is TGCAGTGCCTCGAGTGGGACGTCCAGGGGGAATCAGCCCCAGCATTTT. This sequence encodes CSASSGTSRGNQPQHF.

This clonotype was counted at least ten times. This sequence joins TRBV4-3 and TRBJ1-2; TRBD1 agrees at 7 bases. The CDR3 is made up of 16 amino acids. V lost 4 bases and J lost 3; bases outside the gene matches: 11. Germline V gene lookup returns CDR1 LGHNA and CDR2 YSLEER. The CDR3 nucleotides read TGCGCCAGCAGCCTAGAAGTATCAGGGGGGGACTATGGCTACACCTTC. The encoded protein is CASSLEVSGGDYGYTF.

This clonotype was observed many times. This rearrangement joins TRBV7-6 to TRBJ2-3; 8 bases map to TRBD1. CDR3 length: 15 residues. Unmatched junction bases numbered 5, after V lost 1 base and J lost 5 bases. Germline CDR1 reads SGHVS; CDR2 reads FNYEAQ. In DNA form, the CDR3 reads TGTGCCAGCAGCTTAGAGCAGGGGGCAATAGATACGCAGTATTTT. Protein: CASSLEQGAIDTQYF. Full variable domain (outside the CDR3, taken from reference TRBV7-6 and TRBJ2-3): GAGVSQSPRYKVTKRGQDVALRCDPISGHVSLYWYRQALGQGPEFLTYFNYEAQQDKSGLPNDRFSAERPEGSISTLTIQRTEQRDSAMYRCASSLEQGAIDTQYFGPGTRLTVL.

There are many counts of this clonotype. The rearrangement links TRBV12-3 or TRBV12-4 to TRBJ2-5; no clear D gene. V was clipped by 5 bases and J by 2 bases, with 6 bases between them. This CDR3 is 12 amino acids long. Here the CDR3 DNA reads TGTGCCAGCAGTGACTCGCAAGAGACCCAGTACTTC. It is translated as CASSDSQETQYF.

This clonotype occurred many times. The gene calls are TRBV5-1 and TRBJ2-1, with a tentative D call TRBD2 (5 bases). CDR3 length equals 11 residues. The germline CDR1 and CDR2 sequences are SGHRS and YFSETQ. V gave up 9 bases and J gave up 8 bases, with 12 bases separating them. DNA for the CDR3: TGCGCCAACGATAGCGTCTATGAGCAGTTCTTC. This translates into CANDSVYEQFF.

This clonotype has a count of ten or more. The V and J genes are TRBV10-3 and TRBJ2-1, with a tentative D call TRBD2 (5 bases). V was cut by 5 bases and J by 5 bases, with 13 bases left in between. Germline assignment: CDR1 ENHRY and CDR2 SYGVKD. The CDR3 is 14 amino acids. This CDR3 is CAISRLSGDNEQFF. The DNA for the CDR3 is TGTGCCATCAGTCGACTATCCGGGGACAATGAGCAGTTCTTC.

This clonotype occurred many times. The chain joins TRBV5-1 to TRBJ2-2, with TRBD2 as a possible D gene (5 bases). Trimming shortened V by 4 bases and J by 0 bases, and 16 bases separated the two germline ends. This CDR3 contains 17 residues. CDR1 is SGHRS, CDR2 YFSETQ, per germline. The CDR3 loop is CASSPTIIATNTGELFF. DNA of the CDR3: TGCGCCAGCAGCCCCACGATAATAGCGACGAACACCGGGGAGCTGTTTTTT.

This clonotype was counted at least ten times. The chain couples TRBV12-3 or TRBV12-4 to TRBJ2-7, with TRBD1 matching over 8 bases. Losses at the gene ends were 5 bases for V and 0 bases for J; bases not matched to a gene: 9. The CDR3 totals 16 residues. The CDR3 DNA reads TGTGCCAGCAGTCCCGGACAGGGCTGGAGCTCCTACGAGCAGTACTTC. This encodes CASSPGQGWSSYEQYF.

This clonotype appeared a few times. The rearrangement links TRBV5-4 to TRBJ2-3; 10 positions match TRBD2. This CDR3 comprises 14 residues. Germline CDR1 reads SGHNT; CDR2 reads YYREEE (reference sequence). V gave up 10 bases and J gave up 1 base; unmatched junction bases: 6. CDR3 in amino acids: CADSLAGGTDTQYF. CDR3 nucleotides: TGTGCCGATTCGCTAGCGGGAGGCACAGATACGCAGTATTTT.

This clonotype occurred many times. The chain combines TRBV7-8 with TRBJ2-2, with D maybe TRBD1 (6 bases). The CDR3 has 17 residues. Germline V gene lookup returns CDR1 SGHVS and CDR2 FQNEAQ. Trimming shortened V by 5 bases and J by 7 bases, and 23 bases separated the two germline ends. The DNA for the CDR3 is TGTGCCAGCAGCCTACCCCCTAACAGGGTTAGGGGCGGGGAGCTGTTTTTT. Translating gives CASSLPPNRVRGGELFF.

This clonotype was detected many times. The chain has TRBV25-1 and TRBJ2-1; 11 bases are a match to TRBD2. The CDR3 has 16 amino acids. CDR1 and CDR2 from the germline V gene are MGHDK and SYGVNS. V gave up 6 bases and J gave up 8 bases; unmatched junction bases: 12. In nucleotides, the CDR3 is TGTGCCAGCAGCCTGGCTAGCGGGAGGTATAGCGATGAGCAGTTCTTC. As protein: CASSLASGRYSDEQFF.

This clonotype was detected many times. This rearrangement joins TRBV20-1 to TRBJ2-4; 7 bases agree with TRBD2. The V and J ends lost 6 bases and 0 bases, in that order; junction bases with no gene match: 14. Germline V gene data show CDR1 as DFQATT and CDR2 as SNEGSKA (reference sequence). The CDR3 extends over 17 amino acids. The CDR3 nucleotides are TGCAGTGCCCCGGGGGGTTTGGAAGACCTAGCCAAAAACATTCAGTACTTC. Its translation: CSAPGGLEDLAKNIQYF.